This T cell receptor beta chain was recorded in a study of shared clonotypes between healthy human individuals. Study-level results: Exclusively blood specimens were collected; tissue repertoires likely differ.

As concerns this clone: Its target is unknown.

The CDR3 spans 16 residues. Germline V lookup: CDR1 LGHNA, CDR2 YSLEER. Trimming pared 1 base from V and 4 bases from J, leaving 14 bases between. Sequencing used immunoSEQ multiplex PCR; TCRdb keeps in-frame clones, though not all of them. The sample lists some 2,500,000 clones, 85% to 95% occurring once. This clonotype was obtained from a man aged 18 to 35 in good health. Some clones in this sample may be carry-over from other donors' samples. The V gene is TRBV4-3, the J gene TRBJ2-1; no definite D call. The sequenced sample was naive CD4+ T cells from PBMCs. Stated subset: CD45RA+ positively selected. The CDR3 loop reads CASSQGWSTGYNEQFF. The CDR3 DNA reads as TGCGCCAGCAGCCAAGGGTGGTCTACCGGATACAATGAGCAGTTCTTC.